This TCR beta chain was documented in a study of blood T cell repertoires in COVID-19 (dated by TCRdb to the early 2020s). Turning to the overall study: Collaborator samples came from the United States, Italy and Spain and covered acute and convalescent phases of COVID-19. The samples were drawn from the first 160 participants of the ongoing ImmuneRACE study and from 950 to 1,500 subjects provided by 6 global collaborators. Where available, HLA class I and class II types were taken from metadata supplied by the sample provider and were not determined by assay-based typing. The prospective study material was composed of cDNA or gDNA derived from T cells, B-cell-depleted T cells, or PBMCs. The sample metadata nearly always contained a de-identified subject ID, COVID-19 status, age in years and sex. The repertoires were made available in a free public database intended to serve as a resource for research on the immune response to SARS-CoV-2. Subjects who had been exposed to COVID-19, were actively infected with it, or had recovered from it provided the deeply sampled blood TCRbeta repertoires that made up the dataset. Overall study outcomes, separate from this receptor: Clinical and demographic metadata were provided uncurated, with the amount varying by source and participant.

Participants in the prospective study were enrolled through a virtual design, were aged roughly 18 to 90 years, and lived in 24 United States geographic areas. To assign participants to cohorts, the prospective study relied on clinical history that participants themselves reported in a screening survey and a study questionnaire. A participant counted as exposed if, within 2 weeks of entering the study, that participant had been in contact with someone who had a PCR-confirmed or clinician-diagnosed COVID-19 case. Each participant in the prospective study had whole blood, serum and a nasopharyngeal or oropharyngeal swab collected by mobile phlebotomists. Participants in the prospective study had the option to provide additional blood draws and questionnaires over an approximately 2-month period. Prospective study blood samples were shipped either frozen or at room temperature before DNA extraction.

The immunoSEQ Assay, a bias-controlled multiplex PCR, was used to amplify TCRbeta CDR3 regions from genomic DNA. The published analysis was carried out like this. Within the assay, amplification of reference gene primers was used to estimate how many nucleated cells each sample contained. To quantify the absolute abundance of each unique TCRbeta CDR3 rearrangement, sequence reads were collapsed and filtered. For each sample, productive Simpson clonality was calculated as the square root of Simpson's diversity index across productive rearrangements. Here the immuneACCESS table is served through TCRdb, limited to in-frame sequences with V and J called. Missing clones are a known gap in these copies; in checked studies unresolved V genes cover under half, and the rest lacks a known reason. The V and J calls and clone size are taken from that table; D and trimming were inferred from the DNA. For this sample there are 250,000 to 300,000 clones; roughly 80% appear just once. About 5% of the sample is taken by the ten largest.

CDR1 LGHDT and CDR2 YNNKEL were looked up in the germline V gene (reference sequence). The CDR3, cysteine through phenylalanine, is 15 amino acids long. Solely the CDR3 DNA is kept, with 45 bases framed from the first base. Trimming accounts for 4 bases at V and 0 bases at J, while the number of junction bases matched to no gene is 4. Concerning this clone: Its antigen is currently not known. Qualities for individual bases were not recorded, and no much larger clone is one base off.

The chain employs TRBV3-1 (or the pseudogene TRBV3-2) and TRBJ1-1; 8 bases in between match TRBD1. The sequenced material came from PBMCs or T cells enriched from blood (not recorded which). This TCR came from a man in his forties who had been exposed to COVID-19. The CDR3 is CASSLPQGVNTEAFF. The DNA sequence is as follows: TGTGCCAGCAGCCTCCCACAGGGGGTGAACACTGAAGCTTTCTTT.